The count of the clone carrying this T cell receptor beta chain is one. Its antigen is not known. The V segment lost 0 bases and the J segment 6 bases; nucleotides outside the gene matches: 5. This CDR3 region has 15 residues. The germline V gene has CDR1 LGHDT and CDR2 YNNKEL (reference sequence). The sample originates from a study of T-cell memory formation after mild COVID-19. Whole-study results and caveats: Of the contracting clones, CD4+ ones lay mainly in CM and EM, and CD8+ ones in EMRA. CD4/CD8 balance held among clones contracting day 15 to 85, and later expanders leaned CD4+.

TCRdb redid the calling of the 5' RACE reads with MiXCR, one entry per CDR3 protein. Here the sample spans around 200,000 distinct CDR3 sequences, 9.5% to 10% being singletons. This sequence originates from a man aged 18-30 years who had mild COVID-19 (a few samples of this study predate the infection). Cell type and time point are not known. Sample: PBMCs or a T cell subset sorted from them (not recorded which). The chain employs TRBV3-1 and TRBJ2-3; 8 nucleotides agree with TRBD2. The CDR3 sequence: CASSQEVIAGDTQYF. The CDR3 nucleotides are TGTGCCAGCAGCCAAGAGGTGATAGCGGGGGATACGCAGTATTTT.